This T cell receptor (beta chain) was recorded in a study of cytomegalovirus exposure and HLA in healthy donors. Study-wide results and limits: Later genetic work tied a missense DCLRE1C variant to beta-chain V and J trimming. With high specificity and sensitivity, the classifier reportedly diagnosed cytomegalovirus status. Certain sequence variants were highly shared and formed a cluster, and this cluster was likely a sequencing artifact.

A word on this clone: Its cognate antigen is unknown.

The ends lost 3 bases at V and 2 bases at J; junction bases unmatched: 11. Germline V gene data show CDR1 as SQVTM and CDR2 as ANQGSEA. The CDR3 totals 16 residues. The PCR was carried out with 60 Vbeta primers and 13 Jbeta primers. Profiled with immunoSEQ multiplex PCR; TCRdb holds only in-frame clones, not every one. The table for this sample gives 96,000 or so clones. This TCR derives from a girl aged 5-17 years in good health and CMV-seropositive. Material for sequencing was PBMCs. The chain combines TRBV29-1 with TRBJ2-3, with TRBD1 matching over 7 bases. In DNA, the CDR3 is TGCAGCGTTGACGGTCAGGGGGTGGGATACACAGATACGCAGTATTTT. This codes for CSVDGQGVGYTDTQYF.